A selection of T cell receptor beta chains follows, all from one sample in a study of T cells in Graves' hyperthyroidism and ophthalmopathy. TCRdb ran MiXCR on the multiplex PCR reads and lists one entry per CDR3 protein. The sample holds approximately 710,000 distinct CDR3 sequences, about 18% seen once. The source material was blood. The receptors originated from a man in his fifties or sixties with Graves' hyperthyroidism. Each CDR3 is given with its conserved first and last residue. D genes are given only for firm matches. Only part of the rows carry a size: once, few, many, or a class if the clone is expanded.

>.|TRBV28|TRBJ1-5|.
CASNPQYQPQHF
TGTGCCAGCAACCCGCAGTATCAGCCCCAGCATTTT
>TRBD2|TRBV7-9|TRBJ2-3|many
CASRPIPVAGGPDTQYF
TGTGCCAGCAGACCGATCCCCGTGGCGGGAGGGCCAGATACGCAGTATTTT
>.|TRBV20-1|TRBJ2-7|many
CSATSEPGRIREQYF
TGCAGTGCAACTTCCGAACCGGGCAGGATCAGGGAGCAGTACTTC
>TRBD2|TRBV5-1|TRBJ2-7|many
CASSQSLAGYEQYF
TGCGCCAGCAGTCAGTCACTAGCGGGGTACGAGCAGTACTTC
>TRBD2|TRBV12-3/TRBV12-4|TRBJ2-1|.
CASSSGLALNNEQFF
TGTGCCAGCAGTTCTGGACTAGCACTAAACAATGAGCAGTTCTTC
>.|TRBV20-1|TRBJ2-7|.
CSAINRSRLHEQYF
TGCAGTGCTATAAACAGGTCCAGACTCCACGAGCAGTACTTC
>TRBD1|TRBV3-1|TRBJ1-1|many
CASSHQTGKPEAFF
TGTGCCAGCAGCCACCAGACAGGGAAGCCTGAAGCTTTCTTT
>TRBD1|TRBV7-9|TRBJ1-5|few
CASSLEVTGTNQPQHF
TGTGCCAGCAGCTTAGAAGTGACAGGGACAAATCAGCCCCAGCATTTT
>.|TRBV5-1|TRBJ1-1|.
CASSLNVGTGNTEAFF
TGCGCCAGCAGCCTAAACGTGGGGACGGGGAACACTGAAGCTTTCTTT
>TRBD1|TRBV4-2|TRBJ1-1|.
CASSQDRGQGRVNTEAFF
TGTGCCAGCAGCCAAGATCGCGGACAGGGGAGGGTGAACACTGAAGCTTTCTTT
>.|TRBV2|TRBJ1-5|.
CASSRGGRQPQHF
TGTGCCAGCAGTAGGGGGGGGCGTCAGCCCCAGCATTTT
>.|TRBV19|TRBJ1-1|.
CASTLGYAVNTEAFF
TGTGCCAGTACTCTGGGCTACGCTGTGAACACTGAAGCTTTCTTT
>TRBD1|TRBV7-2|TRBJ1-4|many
CASSMMGQGGEKLFF
TGTGCCAGCAGCATGATGGGACAGGGAGGTGAAAAACTGTTTTTT
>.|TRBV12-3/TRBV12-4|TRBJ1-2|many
CASSLGRLTERRGYTF
TGTGCCAGCAGTTTAGGTCGTTTAACAGAGCGGCGCGGCTACACCTTC
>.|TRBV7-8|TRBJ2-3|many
CASSLWGYGDTQYF
TGTGCCAGCAGCTTGTGGGGTTACGGAGATACGCAGTATTTT
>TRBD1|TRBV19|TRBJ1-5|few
CASRSTRTGSGSNQPQHF
TGTGCCAGTAGGAGCACAAGGACAGGGAGCGGTAGCAATCAGCCCCAGCATTTT
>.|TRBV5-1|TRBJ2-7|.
CASSGTAAEQYF
TGCGCCAGCAGCGGCACAGCGGCCGAGCAGTACTTC
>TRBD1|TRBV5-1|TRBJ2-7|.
CASSPYRTGGDEQYF
TGCGCCAGCAGCCCATATCGGACAGGGGGCGACGAGCAGTACTTC
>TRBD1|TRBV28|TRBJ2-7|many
CASKGTGPHEQYF
TGTGCCAGCAAAGGGACAGGGCCACACGAGCAGTACTTC
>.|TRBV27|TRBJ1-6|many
CASSLDSFGNSPLHF
TGTGCCAGCAGTTTAGACTCTTTTGGGAATTCACCCCTCCACTTT
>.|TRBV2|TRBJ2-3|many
CASSEQGGPDTQYF
TGTGCCAGCAGTGAACAGGGGGGCCCAGATACGCAGTATTTT
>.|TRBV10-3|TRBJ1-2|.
CAITDVGYGYTF
TGTGCCATCACCGACGTAGGGTATGGCTACACCTTC
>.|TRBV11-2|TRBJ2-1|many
CASSLSRGLLNEQFF
TGTGCCAGCAGCTTATCACGGGGGCTTCTCAATGAGCAGTTCTTC
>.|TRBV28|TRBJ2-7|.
CASSGSGSFYEQYF
TGTGCCAGCAGCGGATCCGGGTCGTTTTACGAGCAGTACTTC
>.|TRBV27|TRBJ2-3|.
CASSLPGPTQYF
TGTGCCAGCAGTTTACCGGGGCCCACGCAGTATTTT
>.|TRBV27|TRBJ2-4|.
CASSSNPTANIQYF
TGTGCCAGCAGTTCCAACCCCACGGCAAACATTCAGTACTTC
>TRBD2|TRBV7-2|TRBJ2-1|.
CASSLLAGAEQFF
TGTGCCAGCAGCTTACTAGCGGGAGCCGAGCAGTTCTTC
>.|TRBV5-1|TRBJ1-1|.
CASRPAGTVNTEAFF
TGCGCCAGCAGACCCGCTGGGACGGTGAACACTGAAGCTTTCTTT
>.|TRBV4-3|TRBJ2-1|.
CASSRGQLSSYNEQFF
TGCGCCAGCAGCCGAGGACAGCTGAGCTCCTACAATGAGCAGTTCTTC
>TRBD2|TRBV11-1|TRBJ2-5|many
CASSKITGGVSPETQYF
TGTGCCAGCAGCAAAATTACGGGGGGGGTCTCCCCAGAGACCCAGTACTTC
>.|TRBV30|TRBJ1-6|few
CAWISPAEFNSPLHF
TGTGCCTGGATATCTCCTGCGGAGTTTAATTCACCCCTCCACTTT
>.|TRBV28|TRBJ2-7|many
CASSLRQLMSYEQYF
TGTGCCAGCAGTTTACGACAGCTCATGTCCTACGAGCAGTACTTC
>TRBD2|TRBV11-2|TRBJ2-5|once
CASNLDWWASREEETQYF
TGTGCCAGCAACCTAGATTGGTGGGCTTCGCGGGAGGAAGAGACCCAGTACTTC
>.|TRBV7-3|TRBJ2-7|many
CASSLEVGSNYEQYF
TGTGCCAGCAGCTTAGAGGTGGGCAGTAACTACGAGCAGTACTTC
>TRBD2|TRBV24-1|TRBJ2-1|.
CATSDDTSGREDEQFF
TGTGCCACCAGTGACGATACTAGCGGGAGGGAGGATGAGCAGTTCTTC
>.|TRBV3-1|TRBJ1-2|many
CASSQSADGYTF
TGTGCCAGCAGCCAATCGGCAGATGGCTACACCTTC
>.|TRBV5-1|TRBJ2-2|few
CASSSEGFTGELFF
TGCGCCAGCAGCTCCGAAGGATTCACCGGGGAGCTGTTTTTT
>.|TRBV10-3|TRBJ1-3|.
CAISGVGLSGNTIYF
TGTGCCATCAGTGGAGTGGGTCTCTCTGGAAACACCATATATTTT
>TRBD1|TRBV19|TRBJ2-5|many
CASSIGLTGALRETQYF
TGTGCCAGTAGTATCGGGCTTACAGGGGCCCTGAGGGAGACCCAGTACTTC
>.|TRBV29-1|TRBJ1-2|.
CSVEGGQYYGYTF
TGCAGCGTTGAAGGGGGGCAGTACTATGGCTACACCTTC
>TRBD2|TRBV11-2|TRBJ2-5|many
CASSPWSGSEETQYF
TGTGCCAGCAGCCCTTGGAGCGGGAGTGAGGAGACCCAGTACTTC
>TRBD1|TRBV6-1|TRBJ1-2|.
CASNSISHRGLVYGYTF
TGTGCCAGCAACTCGATTTCCCACAGGGGGCTTGTCTATGGCTACACCTTC
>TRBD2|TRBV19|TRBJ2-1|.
CASSTSGTSGRDEQFF
TGTGCCAGTAGTACCTCCGGGACTAGCGGGAGGGATGAGCAGTTCTTC
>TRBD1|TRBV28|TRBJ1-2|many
CASSRNRGGVDGYTF
TGTGCCAGCAGCCGAAACAGGGGTGGGGTGGATGGCTACACCTTC
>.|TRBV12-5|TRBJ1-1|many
CASGLGVAEAFF
TGTGCTAGTGGTTTGGGTGTCGCTGAAGCTTTCTTT
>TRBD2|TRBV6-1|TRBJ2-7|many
CASTLVGLAGYEQYF
TGTGCCAGCACCCTGGTCGGACTAGCGGGATACGAGCAGTACTTC
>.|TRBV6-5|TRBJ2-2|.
CASSYSPLMNTGELFF
TGTGCCAGCAGTTACTCTCCCCTTATGAACACCGGGGAGCTGTTTTTT
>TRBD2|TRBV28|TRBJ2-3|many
CASSLGLAGGHTQYF
TGTGCCAGCAGTTTAGGGCTAGCGGGTGGGCATACGCAGTATTTT
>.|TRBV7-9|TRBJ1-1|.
CASRPTVASTMNTEAFF
TGTGCCAGCAGGCCAACCGTGGCGAGCACAATGAACACTGAAGCTTTCTTT
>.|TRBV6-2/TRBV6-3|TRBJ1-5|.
CASRWFDQPQHF
TGTGCCAGCAGGTGGTTTGATCAGCCCCAGCATTTT
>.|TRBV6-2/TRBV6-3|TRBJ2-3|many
CASSRDFRTDTQYF
TGTGCCAGCAGTCGGGACTTCCGCACAGATACGCAGTATTTT